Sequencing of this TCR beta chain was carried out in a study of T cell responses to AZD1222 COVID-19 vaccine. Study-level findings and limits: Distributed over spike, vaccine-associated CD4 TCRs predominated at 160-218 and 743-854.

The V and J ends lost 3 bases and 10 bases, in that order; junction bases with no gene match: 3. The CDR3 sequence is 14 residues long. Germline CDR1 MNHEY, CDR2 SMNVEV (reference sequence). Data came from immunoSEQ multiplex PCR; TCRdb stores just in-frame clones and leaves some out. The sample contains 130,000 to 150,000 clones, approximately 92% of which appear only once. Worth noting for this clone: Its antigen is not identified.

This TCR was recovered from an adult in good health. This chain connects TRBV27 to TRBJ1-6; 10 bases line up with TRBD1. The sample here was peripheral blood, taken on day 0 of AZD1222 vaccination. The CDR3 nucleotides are TGTGCCAGCAGTTTGAGGGACAGGGGATCACCCCTCCACTTT. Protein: CASSLRDRGSPLHF.